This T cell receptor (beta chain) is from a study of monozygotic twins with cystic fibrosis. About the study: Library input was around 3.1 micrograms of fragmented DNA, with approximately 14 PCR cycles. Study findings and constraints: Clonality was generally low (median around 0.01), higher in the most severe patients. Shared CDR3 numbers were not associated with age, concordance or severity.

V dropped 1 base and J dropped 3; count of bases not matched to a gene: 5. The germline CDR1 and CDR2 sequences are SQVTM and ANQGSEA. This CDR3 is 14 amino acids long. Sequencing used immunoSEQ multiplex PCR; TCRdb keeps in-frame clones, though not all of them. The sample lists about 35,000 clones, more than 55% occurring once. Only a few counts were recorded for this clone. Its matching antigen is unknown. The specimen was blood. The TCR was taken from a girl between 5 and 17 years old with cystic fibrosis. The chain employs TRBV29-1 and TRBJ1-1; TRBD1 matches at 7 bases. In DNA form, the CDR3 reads TGCAGCGTTGAAGTCGGCAGGGGGGACACTGAAGCTTTCTTT. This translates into CSVEVGRGDTEAFF.